A selection of T cell receptor beta chains follows, all from one sample in a study of OX40 agonist ivuxolimab in advanced cancers. Libraries were prepared by immunoSEQ multiplex PCR; TCRdb keeps only in-frame clonotypes and omits some of them. The sample holds about 53,000 clones, over 75% seen once. The material sequenced was CD4+ or CD8+ T cells sorted from blood, taken in a trial of the OX40 agonist ivuxolimab. These receptors were obtained from an adult with an advanced solid tumor such as melanoma, head and neck, liver or kidney cancer. CDR3s include the opening cysteine and the closing phenylalanine or tryptophan. The D gene is left open where the match is weak. Clone size is given for some rows only: seen once, a few or many times, or a class if the clone is expanded.

.	.	TRBV9	TRBJ2-2	CASSVGVGTGELFF	TGTGCCAGCAGCGTTGGAGTTGGCACCGGGGAGCTGTTTTTT
.	few	TRBV6-1	TRBJ1-1	CASSEGELIKAFF	TGTGCCAGCAGTGAAGGAGAGCTAATCAAAGCTTTCTTT
TRBD2	.	TRBV7-2	TRBJ2-7	CASSLELAGERQYF	TGTGCCAGCAGCTTAGAGCTAGCGGGAGAGCGGCAGTACTTC
.	.	TRBV5-1	TRBJ2-2	CASRVGLQNTGELFF	TGCGCCAGTCGTGTGGGACTGCAAAACACCGGGGAGCTGTTTTTT
.	.	TRBV5-1	TRBJ1-5	CASSMDSSEPQHF	TGCGCCAGCAGCATGGACAGTAGTGAGCCCCAGCATTTT
.	few	TRBV5-1	TRBJ2-2	CASSLSATGELFF	TGCGCCAGCAGCTTAAGTGCCACCGGGGAGCTGTTTTTT
.	few	TRBV30	TRBJ1-5	CAWSKGQGMIYSNQPQHF	TGTGCCTGGAGTAAGGGACAAGGCATGATTTATAGCAATCAGCCCCAGCATTTT
.	.	TRBV29-1	TRBJ1-2	CSAGGGGYTF	TGCAGCGCTGGGGGGGGTGGCTACACCTTC
.	.	TRBV29-1	TRBJ2-6	CSVLPGRKSGANVLTF	TGCAGCGTCCTTCCGGGACGGAAATCTGGGGCCAACGTCCTGACTTTC
.	.	TRBV9	TRBJ2-7	CASSVGPGSYEQYF	TGTGCCAGCAGCGTAGGCCCCGGTTCTTACGAGCAGTACTTC
.	.	TRBV30	TRBJ2-7	CAWKKGLSLPEQYF	TGTGCCTGGAAGAAGGGATTGAGTTTACCAGAGCAGTACTTC
TRBD1	.	TRBV18	TRBJ1-1	CASSPLDRGSEAFF	TGTGCCAGCTCACCCCTTGACAGGGGCAGTGAAGCTTTCTTT
TRBD1	.	TRBV6-5	TRBJ2-3	CASSPGQEADTQYF	TGTGCCAGCAGTCCCGGACAGGAAGCAGATACGCAGTATTTT
.	.	TRBV10-1	TRBJ2-4	CASSEGGSKNIQYF	TGCGCCAGCTCCGAGGGGGGTTCCAAAAACATTCAGTACTTC
.	once	TRBV30	TRBJ1-3	CAWNPGGNTIYF	TGTGCCTGGAACCCAGGGGGAAACACCATATATTTT
TRBD2	.	TRBV7-9	TRBJ2-3	CASSLASLAGGQTDTQYF	TGTGCCAGCAGCTTAGCGAGTCTAGCGGGGGGTCAGACAGATACGCAGTATTTT
.	.	TRBV5-1	TRBJ1-4	CASSLVGLEANEKLFF	TGCGCCAGCAGCTTGGTTGGGCTCGAGGCCAATGAAAAACTGTTTTTT
TRBD2	.	TRBV7-2	TRBJ2-3	CASSPRSGGASDTQYF	TGTGCCAGCAGCCCCCGGAGCGGGGGGGCCTCAGATACGCAGTATTTT
.	.	TRBV6-5	TRBJ2-2	CASSATLNTGELFF	TGTGCCAGCAGCGCCACCTTGAACACCGGGGAGCTGTTTTTT
.	.	TRBV7-9	TRBJ1-2	CASSLLDGRLNYGYTF	TGTGCCAGCAGCCTACTTGACGGACGGCTTAACTATGGCTACACCTTC
.	.	TRBV6-5	TRBJ1-2	CASSYTGIANYGYTF	TGTGCCAGCAGTTATACAGGGATAGCTAACTATGGCTACACCTTC
TRBD1	once	TRBV2	TRBJ1-2	CASSRTGNSNYGYTF	TGTGCCAGCAGTCGGACAGGGAACTCTAACTATGGCTACACCTTC
TRBD1	.	TRBV7-2	TRBJ1-1	CASSLDRDLTEAFF	TGTGCCAGCAGCTTGGACAGGGATCTCACTGAAGCTTTCTTT
.	.	TRBV20-1	TRBJ2-7	CSAPLRGEQYF	TGCAGTGCTCCCCTCCGGGGGGAGCAGTACTTC
.	.	TRBV29-1	TRBJ1-2	CSVDEGGNGGYTF	TGCAGCGTTGATGAGGGGGGTAACGGAGGCTACACCTTC
.	.	TRBV7-3	TRBJ2-3	CASTRGGPTDTQYF	TGTGCCAGCACCCGAGGAGGGCCCACAGATACGCAGTATTTT
.	.	TRBV5-1	TRBJ2-7	CASNGDYYEQYF	TGCGCCAGCAATGGTGACTACTACGAGCAGTACTTC
.	once	TRBV6-5	TRBJ2-5	CASSYVGQGETQYF	TGTGCCAGCAGTTACGTAGGGCAGGGGGAGACCCAGTACTTC
TRBD1	few	TRBV29-1	TRBJ2-7	CSVEEDGQGHYEQYF	TGCAGCGTTGAAGAAGACGGACAGGGACACTACGAGCAGTACTTC
.	.	TRBV6-1	TRBJ2-5	CASSLFTSQETQYF	TGTGCCAGCAGCCTGTTCACCAGCCAAGAGACCCAGTACTTC
.	few	TRBV5-4	TRBJ1-1	CASSSPLGGYKGAFF	TGTGCCAGCAGCTCCCCTCTCGGGGGTTATAAGGGGGCTTTCTTT
TRBD1	few	TRBV7-3	TRBJ1-1	CASSRQGGDTEAFF	TGTGCCAGCAGCAGACAGGGTGGTGACACTGAAGCTTTCTTT
TRBD2	few	TRBV5-4	TRBJ2-3	CASSLIGRTSLADTQYF	TGTGCCAGCAGCTTAATAGGACGGACTAGCCTAGCAGATACGCAGTATTTT
.	.	TRBV5-6	TRBJ2-5	CASSSLDLPRSQYF	TGTGCCAGCAGCTCCTTGGACTTACCCAGGTCCCAGTACTTC
.	.	TRBV4-2	TRBJ2-5	CASSQEGIQETQYF	TGTGCCAGCAGCCAAGAAGGGATACAAGAGACCCAGTACTTC
.	.	TRBV5-4	TRBJ2-3	CASSLGAGSGGTDTQYF	TGTGCCAGCAGCTTGGGGGCGGGGTCCGGGGGCACAGATACGCAGTATTTT
TRBD1	.	TRBV7-2	TRBJ2-7	CASSSNRGQSYEQYF	TGTGCCAGCAGCTCCAACAGGGGGCAGTCCTACGAGCAGTACTTC